This T cell receptor beta chain was recorded in a study of CD8 T cells in Susac syndrome (dated 2019 in TCRdb). At the level of the whole study: Whether CD8+ T cell activation and differentiation in Susac syndrome was antigen driven was tested using repertoire sequencing. The study compared CD8+ T cell repertoire clonality among 12 healthy donors, roughly 14 Susac syndrome patients and roughly 16 multiple sclerosis patients.

This clonotype has more than one count but fewer than ten. Its antigen is not yet known. The input lacks base qualities; no much larger clone sits a single base away. High-throughput TCR beta sequencing profiled peripheral blood CD8+ and CD4+ T cells from healthy donors, Susac syndrome patients and multiple sclerosis patients. Multiple sclerosis controls were treatment-naive patients with stable or active relapsing-remitting disease fulfilling revised McDonald criteria. Bulk CD8+ and CD4+ T cells were purified magnetically by negative isolation, whereas CD8+ TEMRA cells were enriched by FACS. Blood was drawn into EDTA tubes, processed within 24 hours, and PBMCs were isolated by density gradient centrifugation. PBMCs intended for TCR sequencing were cryopreserved in liquid nitrogen and thawed later in a water bath at 37 degrees C. The sorted or isolated CD4+, CD8+ and CD8+ TEMRA cells reached a purity of at least 90%.

CDR1 and CDR2 (MNHEY, SVGEGT) derive from the germline V gene. There are 13 amino acids in the CDR3, from cysteine to phenylalanine inclusive. The retained sequence is limited to the CDR3, 39 bases, with the frame set at the first base. V and J are truncated by 8 bases and 2 bases respectively, leaving an intervening sequence of 10 bases. What the authors observed across the whole study: The TCR sequencing and HLA analysis was acknowledged to have included a relatively small number of individuals.

RNA was extracted using the RNeasy kit, and roughly 0.5 to 1 microgram was reverse transcribed with random hexamers. TCR beta CDR3 regions were amplified with the immunoSEQ multiplex PCR assay covering 54 Vbeta and 13 Jbeta segments. PCR amplification bias was corrected using a synthetic template baseline for primer optimization and computational correction. Processing in the source paper ran as follows. Reads were annotated to V, D and J genes according to IMGT and were analyzed with immunoSEQ Analyzer, with only productive sequences retained. Clonality was computed as one minus Shannon entropy normalized by log2 of the number of productive unique sequences. For each patient and control, public and private clones were evaluated among the 100 most prevalent clones. Clones were defined as Susac-specific when absent from the healthy and MS cohorts, from about 970 published viral clones and from other ImmuneACCESS disease sequences. Starting from the raw public reads, TCRdb applied fastp trimming at Q25, assembled clones with MiXCR and retained in-frame beta chains. Rows matching on CDR3 protein sequence are summarized as one entry with the most common DNA and genes. The V and J calls here are based on TCRdb, not the publication. The sample table records some 300,000 distinct CDR3 sequences; about nine tenths of these occur just once. Clones ranked in the top ten supply 0.18% of the sample.

This clonotype originated in a human donor with multiple sclerosis. The sample consisted of CD8+ T cells from PBMCs. The chain uses TRBV6-2 or TRBV6-3 and TRBJ2-1; a tentative D match to TRBD1 spans 6 bases. DNA sequence: TGTGCCAGCTTGGACAGCCCCTACAATGAGCAGTTCTTC. Translated, this gives CASLDSPYNEQFF.